This entry lists 14 T cell receptor beta chains sequenced from one sample in a study of blood T cell repertoires in COVID-19. Sequenced by immunoSEQ multiplex PCR; TCRdb stores in-frame clones only, minus some. This sample yields under 150,000 clones, of which around 87% are seen a single time; roughly 4.3% belongs to the top ten. The sample comprised peripheral blood. These receptors came from a woman aged 40 to 55 with acute or convalescent COVID-19.

The chain links TRBV7-3 to TRBJ2-2; TRBD1 matches at 10 bases. Germline loops: CDR1 SGHTA, CDR2 FQGTGA. The CDR3 has 17 residues. V was pared by 1 base and J by 3 bases, with 5 bases of the junction left unmatched. This CDR3 is CASSLIGTGVHTGELFF. DNA of the CDR3: TGTGCCAGCAGCTTAATCGGGACAGGGGTACACACCGGGGAGCTGTTTTTT.

The DNA for the CDR3 is TGTGCCAGTAATCAGGGCTTCTCTGGAAACACCATATATTTT. Protein: CASNQGFSGNTIYF. The V gene is TRBV19, the J gene TRBJ1-3, with a tentative D call TRBD1 (5 bases). Germline CDR1 LNHDA, CDR2 SQIVND (reference sequence). The CDR3 totals 14 residues. The V end lost 7 bases, the J end lost 0 bases, and 10 bases lay between the germline ends.

V is TRBV6-2 or TRBV6-3 and J is TRBJ2-6; 8 bases are a match to TRBD2. The CDR3 is 18 residues long. Germline V gives CDR1 MNHEY, CDR2 SVGEGT. J gave up 0 bases and V 1 base, and 5 bases lay outside the gene matches. Here the CDR3 DNA reads TGTGCCAGCAGTTACTGGACGGGGGGGCCCTCTGGGGCCAACGTCCTGACTTTC. Protein: CASSYWTGGPSGANVLTF.

This clone was seen a single time. This chain joins TRBV6-5 and TRBJ2-3; D perhaps matches TRBD1 (6 bases). Trimming stripped 7 bases from V and 2 bases from J, with 10 bases between. Germline CDR1 MNHEY, CDR2 SVGAGI. The CDR3 consists of 13 residues. The CDR3 DNA reads as TGTGCCAGCAACAGGGCCCCCACAGATACGCAGTATTTT. Protein sequence: CASNRAPTDTQYF.

The chain is built from TRBV18 and TRBJ1-2; a possible D gene is TRBD1 (6 bases). V lost 6 bases to trimming and J lost 4 bases, with 9 bases between them. This CDR3 contains 12 residues. From germline, CDR1 is KGHSH and CDR2 LQKENI. The CDR3 nucleotides read TGTGCCAGCTCTACGGACAGCTATGGCTACACCTTC. Its protein is CASSTDSYGYTF.

V gene TRBV27 combines with J gene TRBJ1-5; D gene unclear. There are 13 residues in the CDR3. Germline V gives CDR1 MNHEY, CDR2 SMNVEV (reference sequence). Trimming cost V 4 bases and J 7 bases, with 11 bases left between them. The CDR3 nucleotides are TGTGCCAGCAGTTATGAGGGTTCGCAGCCCCAGCATTTT. Amino acid sequence: CASSYEGSQPQHF.

The chain combines TRBV7-9 with TRBJ2-2, with D hard to call. This CDR3 spans 15 amino acids. Germline V gives CDR1 SEHNR, CDR2 FQNEAQ (reference sequence). Trimming removed 6 bases from V and 1 base from J, with 12 bases in between. CDR3 protein: CASSSTRQNTGELFF. The DNA for the CDR3 is TGTGCCAGCAGTTCGACAAGACAGAACACCGGGGAGCTGTTTTTT.

The rearrangement uses TRBV7-9 and TRBJ2-1; D unresolved. CDR1 is SEHNR and CDR2 is FQNEAQ in the germline V gene (reference sequence). CDR3 size: 15 residues. The V end lost 5 bases, the J end lost 7 bases, and 18 bases lay between the germline ends. The CDR3 reads CASSTDPGPVNEQFF. In DNA form, the CDR3 reads TGTGCCAGCAGCACCGACCCGGGTCCCGTGAATGAGCAGTTCTTC.

The chain couples TRBV30 to TRBJ2-1; D call uncertain. From germline, CDR1 is GTSNPN and CDR2 SVGIG (reference sequence). V was shortened by 1 base and J by 7 bases, with 8 bases between the two germline ends. There are 12 residues in the CDR3. The CDR3 DNA sequence: TGTGCCTGGAGTGGCCTAATGAATGAGCAGTTCTTC. Residues: CAWSGLMNEQFF.

The rearrangement links TRBV9 to TRBJ1-6, with D perhaps TRBD1 (6 bases). CDR3 length: 15 residues. In germline, CDR1 is SGDLS, CDR2 YYNGEE. Between the trimmed V and J ends, which lost 0 bases and 6 bases, there was a span of 10 bases. The CDR3 here is CASSVDHRANSPLHF. The CDR3, as DNA: TGTGCCAGCAGCGTAGATCACAGGGCTAATTCACCCCTCCACTTT.

The chain couples TRBV7-9 to TRBJ1-1; 8 nucleotides agree with TRBD1. This CDR3 is 15 amino acids long. Losses at the gene ends were 5 bases for V and 0 bases for J; bases not matched to a gene: 5. Germline CDR1 SEHNR, CDR2 FQNEAQ (reference sequence). CDR3 amino acids: CASSPRQGMNTEAFF. The CDR3 coding sequence is TGTGCCAGCAGCCCCCGACAGGGGATGAACACTGAAGCTTTCTTT.

This clone appeared a single time. V gene TRBV30 combines with J gene TRBJ1-1; D might be TRBD1 (6 bases). The germline V and J ends were trimmed by 2 bases and 1 base, with 14 bases remaining between them. The germline V gene encodes CDR1 GTSNPN and CDR2 SVGIG (reference sequence). CDR3 length equals 15 residues. This CDR3 is CAWSYLQQGNTEAFF. The CDR3 coding sequence is TGTGCCTGGAGTTACCTGCAACAGGGGAACACTGAAGCTTTCTTT.

The V gene is TRBV9, the J gene TRBJ2-7, with TRBD2 matching 10 bases. In germline, CDR1 is SGDLS, CDR2 YYNGEE. The CDR3 is made up of 16 amino acids. Trimming at V came to 4 bases and at J to 7 bases, leaving 14 bases not matched to a gene. The chain's CDR3 is CASSQTPTSGQREQYF. Written as DNA, the CDR3 is TGTGCCAGCAGCCAAACTCCGACTAGCGGGCAGAGGGAGCAGTACTTC. Variable domain in full (rest from reference TRBV9 and TRBJ2-7): DSGVTQTPKHLITATGQRVTLRCSPRSGDLSVYWYQQSLDQGLQFLIQYYNGEERAKGNILERFSAQQFPDLHSELNLSSLELGDSALYFCASSQTPTSGQREQYFGPGTRLTVT.

The chain couples TRBV5-1 to TRBJ2-5; 14 bases agree with TRBD2. V dropped 5 bases and J dropped 5; count of bases not matched to a gene: 11. The germline V gene encodes CDR1 SGHRS and CDR2 YFSETQ. The length of the CDR3 is 17 residues. The CDR3 nucleotides read TGCGCCAGCAGTCCTTCCGGGACTAGCGGGGGTAAGGAGACCCAGTACTTC. It is translated as CASSPSGTSGGKETQYF.